One and the same sample provided the 25 T cell receptor beta chains below, sequenced in a study of CD8 T cells in ankylosing spondylitis. Study results and limitations: A motif in TCR beta, a set of under ten highly homologous variants, appeared characteristic of ankylosing spondylitis blood.

TCRdb re-derived calls from the 5' RACE reads in MiXCR, one entry per CDR3 protein. The data contain 750,000 to 850,000 distinct CDR3 sequences, approximately 10% of them singletons. The antigens of these receptors remain unknown. Sequenced sample: blood, either unsorted or a sorted T cell fraction (not recorded which). These receptors originate from a male donor with ankylosing spondylitis.

In this sample, this clonotype turned up many times. The chain links TRBV7-2 to TRBJ2-7, with 13 bases lining up with TRBD2. This CDR3 spans 16 amino acids. Looked up from germline, CDR1 is SGHTA and CDR2 is FQGNSA. The J segment lost 4 bases and the V segment lost 6 bases, leaving 9 bases of the junction unmatched. CDR3 nucleotides: TGTGCCAGCAGTTCGAGGGGACTAGCGGGAAAATACGAGCAGTACTTC. This codes for CASSSRGLAGKYEQYF.

The chain is built from TRBV7-3 and TRBJ2-1, with TRBD2 matching 9 bases. The V and J ends lost 5 bases and 4 bases, in that order; junction bases with no gene match: 6. The CDR3 has 15 residues. Per germline, CDR1 SGHTA and CDR2 FQGTGA. The CDR3 sequence is CASSAAGGGYNEQFF. As DNA, the CDR3 is TGTGCCAGCAGCGCAGCGGGGGGTGGGTACAATGAGCAGTTCTTC.

This clonotype was counted ten times or more. The chain combines TRBV10-3 with TRBJ1-2; D is possibly TRBD1 (6 bases). The V end lost 4 bases, the J end lost 8 bases, and 17 bases lay between the germline ends. CDR1 ENHRY and CDR2 SYGVKD come from the germline V gene. This CDR3 has 14 amino acids. The CDR3 loop is CAISGQALTEGYTF. The CDR3 bases are TGTGCCATCAGTGGACAGGCCCTTACGGAGGGCTACACCTTC.

This clonotype was observed a handful of times. The rearrangement uses TRBV12-3 or TRBV12-4 and TRBJ2-3; the D gene could be TRBD1 or TRBD2 (6 bases each). V lost 1 base, J lost 2 bases, and 16 bases lay in between. The length of the CDR3 is 17 residues. The CDR3 protein is CASSLVRLGGHTDTQYF. The CDR3 DNA reads as TGTGCCAGCAGTTTAGTACGACTGGGGGGACACACAGATACGCAGTATTTT.

The chain employs TRBV20-1 and TRBJ2-5; D perhaps matches TRBD2 (7 bases). The germline gives CDR1 DFQATT, CDR2 SNEGSKA (reference sequence). CDR3 length equals 13 residues. V lost 4 bases and J 4 bases, leaving 13 bases between the germline ends. The CDR3 bases are TGCAGTGCTACACAGGGAGGGAGAGAGACCCAGTACTTC. Translated: CSATQGGRETQYF.

This clonotype was seen at least ten times. V is TRBV20-1 and J is TRBJ1-1, with TRBD1 matching 8 bases. V shed 3 bases and J 7 bases; nucleotides not matched to a gene: 10. Per the germline V gene, CDR1 is DFQATT and CDR2 is SNEGSKA (reference sequence). The CDR3 has 14 amino acids. Written as DNA, the CDR3 is TGCAGTGCTAGCATACAGGGGGGTTCGAGTGAAGCTTTCTTT. This sequence encodes CSASIQGGSSEAFF.

The chain couples TRBV20-1 to TRBJ2-2; 7 bases agree with TRBD1. The junction had 4 bases not matched to a gene; V was cut back by 6 bases and J by 0 bases. Germline V gene lookup returns CDR1 DFQATT and CDR2 SNEGSKA (reference sequence). This CDR3 contains 14 residues. CDR3 sequence (DNA): TGCAGTGCCGAGGGACAGCCGAACACCGGGGAGCTGTTTTTT. Translated, it gives CSAEGQPNTGELFF.

V is TRBV7-9 and J is TRBJ1-1; 9 bases agree with TRBD1. This CDR3 contains 15 residues. The ends lost 7 bases at V and 1 base at J; junction bases unmatched: 7. CDR1 is SEHNR, CDR2 FQNEAQ, per germline (reference sequence). CDR3 nucleotide sequence: TGTGCCAGCAACAAGGACAGGGGTAAGAACACTGAAGCTTTCTTT. This encodes CASNKDRGKNTEAFF.

In this sample, this clonotype turned up many times. The chain carries TRBV4-3 and TRBJ2-1; D is ambiguous. The CDR3 has 14 amino acids. Germline V lookup: CDR1 LGHNA, CDR2 YSLEER. V gave up 1 base and J gave up 0 bases, with 4 bases separating them. Written as DNA, the CDR3 is TGCGCCAGCAGCCAAGTCCTCTCCTACAATGAGCAGTTCTTC. Protein product: CASSQVLSYNEQFF.

This clonotype was observed a handful of times. V and J are TRBV4-2 and TRBJ1-5; D possibly corresponds to TRBD1 (5 bases). The ends were cut back, 4 bases at V and 2 bases at J, with 12 bases in the middle. Germline CDR1 and CDR2: LGHNA and YNFKEQ. This CDR3 comprises 15 residues. The CDR3 sequence is CASSRSPGRNQPQHF. CDR3 in DNA: TGTGCCAGCAGCCGGAGCCCGGGACGCAATCAGCCCCAGCATTTT.

This clonotype was seen more than once but under ten times. This chain uses TRBV20-1 with TRBJ2-7; tentatively, D is TRBD2 (6 bases). Germline CDR1 reads DFQATT; CDR2 reads SNEGSKA (reference sequence). V dropped 0 bases and J dropped 3 bases, with 15 bases sitting between them. The CDR3 loop spans 15 amino acids. Here the CDR3 DNA reads TGCAGTGCTAGAGATTGGAAGCGGGTCCGCTACGAGCAGTACTTC. Protein: CSARDWKRVRYEQYF.

This clonotype was counted ten times or more. The rearrangement links TRBV20-1 to TRBJ1-1; D remains ambiguous. The length of the CDR3 is 12 residues. Looked up from germline, CDR1 is DFQATT and CDR2 is SNEGSKA (reference sequence). The V end was cut by 4 bases, the J end by 7 bases, with 13 bases between. The CDR3 sequence: CSAIVWAGEAFF. DNA of the CDR3: TGCAGTGCTATCGTTTGGGCGGGTGAAGCTTTCTTT.

The chain is built from TRBV12-3 or TRBV12-4 and TRBJ2-7, with 8 bases fitting TRBD2. CDR3 length: 17 amino acids. Trimming cost V 1 base and J 6 bases; bases outside gene matches: 14. The CDR3 is CASSLVLSGGTRVEQYF. In DNA, the CDR3 is TGTGCCAGCAGTTTAGTACTCTCCGGGGGGACTAGGGTCGAGCAGTACTTC.

The CDR3 reads CSARIQSYGYTF. The CDR3 DNA follows: TGCAGTGCTAGAATCCAGTCCTATGGCTACACCTTC. The chain links TRBV20-1 to TRBJ1-2; no clear D. Germline V lookup: CDR1 DFQATT, CDR2 SNEGSKA (reference sequence). CDR3 length equals 12 residues. Trimming pared 2 bases from V and 4 bases from J, leaving 8 bases between.

This clonotype was seen a handful of times. CDR3 coding DNA: TGCGCCAGCAGCTTGGACAGGGTGGGTGAGCAGTTCTTC. It translates to CASSLDRVGEQFF. The J gene is TRBJ2-1, the V gene TRBV5-1, with TRBD1 as a possible D gene (6 bases). CDR3 length: 13 amino acids. V was clipped by 0 bases and J by 9 bases, with 10 bases between them. Per germline, CDR1 SGHRS and CDR2 YFSETQ.

This clonotype has at least ten counts. J is TRBJ2-2 and V is TRBV29-1; maybe TRBD1 (5 bases). The germline V and J ends were trimmed by 0 bases and 4 bases, with 15 bases remaining between them. The CDR3 is made up of 16 amino acids. CDR1 and CDR2 (germline): SQVTM, ANQGSEA. CDR3 sequence reads: CSVEELGHPTTGELFF. The CDR3 DNA is TGCAGCGTTGAAGAATTAGGACATCCCACCACCGGGGAGCTGTTTTTT.

This chain uses TRBV5-1 with TRBJ1-6; D gene ambiguous. Germline V gene lookup returns CDR1 SGHRS and CDR2 YFSETQ. The V and J ends lost 5 bases and 8 bases respectively, with 14 bases between them. CDR3 length equals 14 residues. The CDR3 region is CASSKTTRDSPLHF. The CDR3 nucleotides read TGCGCCAGCAGTAAGACAACGAGGGATTCACCCCTCCACTTT. The full variable domain, with the rest looked up from reference TRBV5-1 and TRBJ1-6, is KAGVTQTPRYLIKTRGQQVTLSCSPISGHRSVSWYQQTPGQGLQFLFEYFSETQRNKGNFPGRFSGRQFSNSRSEMNVSTLELGDSALYLCASSKTTRDSPLHFGNGTRLTVT.

The chain combines TRBV7-2 with TRBJ1-1; D is uncertain. The CDR3 contains 15 residues. Trimming left V 1 base short and J 0 bases short, with 9 bases between. In germline, CDR1 is SGHTA, CDR2 FQGNSA. The CDR3 loop is CASSLGLHLNTEAFF. CDR3 in DNA: TGTGCCAGCAGCTTAGGGTTACATCTGAACACTGAAGCTTTCTTT.

The chain couples TRBV7-8 to TRBJ2-7; D is ambiguous. V lost 5 bases, J lost 6 bases, and 14 bases lay in between. The germline CDR1 and CDR2 sequences are SGHVS and FQNEAQ. The CDR3 loop spans 13 amino acids. The CDR3 protein is CASSPDPSREQYF. DNA of the CDR3: TGTGCCAGCAGCCCCGACCCCTCTCGCGAGCAGTACTTC. Full variable domain (rest looked up from reference TRBV7-8 and TRBJ2-7): GAGVSQSPRYKVAKRGQDVALRCDPISGHVSLFWYQQALGQGPEFLTYFQNEAQLDKSGLPSDRFFAERPEGSVSTLKIQRTQQEDSAVYLCASSPDPSREQYFGPGTRLTVT.

The gene calls are TRBV3-1 and TRBJ1-1; TRBD1 matches 8 bases. CDR3 length: 14 amino acids. Germline-derived CDR1 and CDR2 are LGHDT and YNNKEL (reference sequence). V shed 4 bases, J shed 3 bases, and the junction held 4 bases outside the gene matches. CDR3 bases: TGTGCCAGCAGCCTACCGGACAGGGACACTGAAGCTTTCTTT. It encodes CASSLPDRDTEAFF.

The chain carries TRBV12-5 and TRBJ2-3; D is possibly TRBD1 (6 bases). The CDR3 consists of 14 residues. Trimming took 6 bases from V and 5 from J, leaving 15 bases between them. Per the germline V gene, CDR1 is LGHNT and CDR2 is FRNRAP. CDR3 DNA: TGTGCTAGTGGCCCGACAGGTTATGGAGATACGCAGTATTTT. As protein: CASGPTGYGDTQYF.

This clonotype appeared many times. The V and J genes are TRBV5-1 and TRBJ1-3; D is undetermined. This CDR3 contains 14 residues. Germline loops: CDR1 SGHRS, CDR2 YFSETQ. Trimming left V 0 bases short and J 0 bases short, with 4 bases between. The chain's CDR3 is CASSLDYSGNTIYF. CDR3 sequence (DNA): TGCGCCAGCAGCTTGGATTACTCTGGAAACACCATATATTTT.

This clonotype came up many times. The rearrangement uses TRBV29-1 and TRBJ2-7, with D maybe TRBD1 (5 bases). CDR3 size: 13 residues. Trimming shortened V by 4 bases and J by 1 base, and 11 bases separated the two germline ends. Germline loops: CDR1 SQVTM, CDR2 ANQGSEA. The CDR3, as DNA: TGCAGCGTTGTGGCAGGGATGTCCTACGAGCAGTACTTC. It codes for CSVVAGMSYEQYF.

Only a few counts were recorded for this clonotype. The CDR3, as DNA: TGTGCCAGCAGCTCGCCCGCATTTAACTATGGCTACACCTTC. Its protein is CASSSPAFNYGYTF. The chain employs TRBV7-9 and TRBJ1-2, with no clear D. The CDR3 length is 14 residues. The germline V and J ends were trimmed by 4 bases and 1 base, with 10 bases remaining between them. Germline V CDR1 and CDR2: SEHNR, FQNEAQ (reference sequence).

Only a few counts were recorded for this clonotype. This chain connects TRBV6-1 to TRBJ2-1, with 7 bases fitting TRBD2. The CDR3 length is 14 residues. Germline loops: CDR1 MNHNS, CDR2 SASEGT. With V trimmed by 6 bases and J by 4 bases, 6 bases remained unmatched. Written as DNA, the CDR3 is TGTGCCAGCAGAGGCGGGAGTGGGTACAATGAGCAGTTCTTC. Protein: CASRGGSGYNEQFF.